Below, 26 T cell receptor beta chains from the same sample are listed, as sequenced in a study of shared clonotypes between healthy human individuals. Sequenced by immunoSEQ multiplex PCR; TCRdb stores in-frame clones only, minus some. The data contain some 550,000 clones, approximately 97% of them seen just once; the ten biggest clones take up about 0.06%. Sequenced sample: naive CD4+ T cells sorted from blood. The sample's subset: CD45RA+ positively selected. These receptors were taken from a woman aged 25 to 39 in good health.

This chain joins TRBV28 and TRBJ1-2; TRBD1 matches at 7 bases. This CDR3 is 16 amino acids long. Germline loops: CDR1 MDHEN, CDR2 SYDVKM. Trimming cost V 5 bases and J 8 bases; bases outside gene matches: 17. The CDR3 spells CASSGGQPSRWMGYTF. The CDR3 DNA is TGTGCCAGCAGTGGGGGACAGCCCTCTAGGTGGATGGGCTACACCTTC.

The chain recombines TRBV10-2 with TRBJ1-3, with D tentatively TRBD1 (5 bases). Trimming removed 4 bases from V and 9 bases from J, with 13 bases in between. This CDR3 is 13 amino acids long. Germline V gene sequence: CDR1 WSHSY, CDR2 SAAADI. CDR3 nucleotides: TGCGCCAGCAGTGGGGGCCAGGCCAGCACCATATATTTT. Translating gives CASSGGQASTIYF.

This chain joins TRBV5-4 and TRBJ2-5, with 9 bases fitting TRBD1. This CDR3 is 14 amino acids long. The V and J ends lost 4 bases and 5 bases, in that order; junction bases with no gene match: 6. Germline CDR1 and CDR2: SGHNT and YYREEE (reference sequence). CDR3 amino acids: CASSGKDRGETQYF. DNA of the CDR3: TGTGCCAGCAGCGGGAAGGACAGGGGTGAGACCCAGTACTTC.

The CDR3 DNA is TGTGCCAGCTCACCGGGGCTGTGGGCAGGGAAAGAGACCCAGTACTTC. Its translation is CASSPGLWAGKETQYF. The genes are TRBV18 and TRBJ2-5, with a possible D match to TRBD1 (5 bases). This CDR3 spans 16 amino acids. Trimming stripped 3 bases from V and 3 bases from J, with 17 bases between. The germline V gene encodes CDR1 KGHSH and CDR2 LQKENI. Based on the CDR3 plus reference TRBV18 and TRBJ2-5, the full variable domain is NAGVMQNPRHLVRRRGQEARLRCSPMKGHSHVYWYRQLPEEGLKFMVYLQKENIIDESGMPKERFSAEFPKEGPSILRIQQVVRGDSAAYFCASSPGLWAGKETQYFGPGTRLLVL.

V gene TRBV28 combines with J gene TRBJ2-2; TRBD2 agrees at 13 bases. With 2 bases clipped from V and 8 bases from J, the junction kept 14 bases outside the gene matches. Germline V gene lookup returns CDR1 MDHEN and CDR2 SYDVKM. CDR3 length: 19 amino acids. CDR3: CASSLTHPGLAGSRGELFF. The CDR3 DNA reads as TGTGCCAGCAGTTTAACTCACCCGGGACTAGCGGGAAGTCGAGGGGAGCTGTTTTTT.

V and J are TRBV28 and TRBJ1-1; no definite D call. Trimming left V 7 bases short and J 0 bases short, with 21 bases between. The CDR3 is 17 amino acids. The germline CDR1 and CDR2 sequences are MDHEN and SYDVKM. As DNA, the CDR3 is TGTGCCAGCATCCCACCGGACGGCCGGTACATGAACACTGAAGCTTTCTTT. Translating it yields CASIPPDGRYMNTEAFF.

The genes are TRBV9 and TRBJ1-3, with D hard to call. CDR1 is SGDLS, CDR2 YYNGEE, per germline. The CDR3 contains 15 residues. V was cut by 0 bases and J by 0 bases, with 7 bases left in between. The CDR3 spells CASSVDDYSGNTIYF. The CDR3 DNA reads TGTGCCAGCAGCGTAGACGACTACTCTGGAAACACCATATATTTT.

The chain couples TRBV28 to TRBJ2-2, with 10 bases identical to TRBD2. This CDR3 contains 16 residues. The germline CDR1 and CDR2 sequences are MDHEN and SYDVKM. The trim removed 3 bases at V and 1 base at J, leaving 2 bases unmatched. CDR3: CASSFGLAVNTGELFF. The CDR3 region has the DNA TGTGCCAGCAGTTTTGGACTAGCGGTGAACACCGGGGAGCTGTTTTTT.

The V call is TRBV28, the J call TRBJ2-1, with 11 bases lining up with TRBD2. J was trimmed by 9 bases and V by 3 bases; bases with no gene match: 13. The length of the CDR3 is 17 residues. CDR1 and CDR2 from the germline V gene are MDHEN and SYDVKM. Here the CDR3 reads CASSFLSGRAGNTEQFF. The CDR3 DNA is TGTGCCAGCAGTTTCCTTAGCGGGAGGGCCGGGAACACTGAGCAGTTCTTC.

J is TRBJ1-4 and V is TRBV27, with D uncertain. Trimming took 1 base from V and 4 from J, leaving 16 bases between them. The CDR3 is 17 residues long. Germline V CDR1 and CDR2: MNHEY, SMNVEV (reference sequence). The CDR3 DNA is TGTGCCAGCAGTTTATTTGGAGGTCGATCGGATAATGAAAAACTGTTTTTT. This codes for CASSLFGGRSDNEKLFF.

The gene calls are TRBV4-1 and TRBJ2-1, with D unclear. Germline-derived CDR1 and CDR2 are MGHRA and YSYEKL. V lost 1 base and J 2 bases, leaving 15 bases between the germline ends. The CDR3 is 17 amino acids. This chain's CDR3 is CASSQGVPRLTYNEQFF. For the CDR3, the DNA is TGCGCCAGCAGCCAAGGGGTGCCCCGGTTGACCTACAATGAGCAGTTCTTC.

The chain has TRBV27 and TRBJ2-2, with 7 bases matching TRBD2. Germline CDR1 and CDR2: MNHEY and SMNVEV (reference sequence). The CDR3 loop spans 15 amino acids. V was pared by 7 bases and J by 3 bases, with 8 bases of the junction left unmatched. In nucleotides, the CDR3 is TGTGCCAGCACCCTTCTGGGAGGGTACACCGGGGAGCTGTTTTTT. It translates to CASTLLGGYTGELFF.

This chain uses TRBV27 with TRBJ2-7; TRBD2 matches at 9 bases. Per the germline V gene, CDR1 is MNHEY and CDR2 is SMNVEV (reference sequence). J was trimmed by 3 bases and V by 3 bases; bases with no gene match: 6. The CDR3 sequence is 15 residues long. CDR3 sequence: CASSFRGTSYYEQYF. In DNA form, the CDR3 reads TGTGCCAGCAGTTTTAGAGGGACTAGCTACTACGAGCAGTACTTC.

J is TRBJ1-3 and V is TRBV4-1; 7 positions agree with TRBD1. Losses at the gene ends were 2 bases for V and 0 bases for J; bases not matched to a gene: 7. The CDR3 runs to 17 residues. Per germline, CDR1 MGHRA and CDR2 YSYEKL. This CDR3 is CASSQLGQVVSGNTIYF. The CDR3 region has the DNA TGCGCCAGCAGCCAATTAGGACAGGTCGTCTCTGGAAACACCATATATTTT.

This sequence joins TRBV4-1 and TRBJ2-7, with 9 bases fitting TRBD2. The CDR3 runs to 15 residues. Trimming cost V 4 bases and J 4 bases; bases outside gene matches: 8. Looked up from germline, CDR1 is MGHRA and CDR2 is YSYEKL. Here the CDR3 DNA reads TGCGCCAGCAGCCCCCGGACTAGCGAACAATACGAGCAGTACTTC. Residues: CASSPRTSEQYEQYF.

The chain recombines TRBV28 with TRBJ2-3; the D gene is possibly TRBD2 (6 bases). The V end was cut by 5 bases, the J end by 5 bases, with 20 bases between. There are 16 residues in the CDR3. The germline V gene has CDR1 MDHEN and CDR2 SYDVKM. The CDR3 nucleotides read TGTGCCAGCAGTCCCTCCTACCTGCGGGGAATAGATACGCAGTATTTT. It codes for CASSPSYLRGIDTQYF.

J is TRBJ2-7 and V is TRBV28, with TRBD2 identical over 14 bases. Germline values: CDR1 MDHEN, CDR2 SYDVKM. CDR3 size: 14 residues. The V gene end was trimmed by 8 bases and the J gene end by 11 bases; junction bases not matched to a gene: 11. The CDR3 protein is CASSQPGLAGVKYF. The DNA for the CDR3 is TGTGCCAGCTCACAACCGGGACTAGCGGGAGTCAAGTACTTC.

V and J are TRBV7-2 and TRBJ2-1; possible D gene TRBD2, 5 bases. Trimming shortened V by 5 bases and J by 0 bases, and 14 bases separated the two germline ends. This CDR3 contains 16 residues. Germline-derived CDR1 and CDR2 are SGHTA and FQGNSA. The CDR3 region has the DNA TGTGCCAGCAGCCCCTGGGAGCTGAGCTCCTACAATGAGCAGTTCTTC. Translated: CASSPWELSSYNEQFF.

The chain has TRBV6-1 and TRBJ1-5; 7 nucleotides agree with TRBD1. V shed 11 bases and J 4 bases; nucleotides not matched to a gene: 8. The CDR3 consists of 13 residues. Germline V gene data show CDR1 as MNHNS and CDR2 as SASEGT. The CDR3 reads CAGRQGGNQPQHF. CDR3 DNA sequence: TGTGCCGGCCGACAGGGAGGGAATCAGCCCCAGCATTTT.

The chain uses TRBV15 and TRBJ2-7; 7 bases line up with TRBD2. There are 15 residues in the CDR3. CDR1 and CDR2 from the germline V gene are LNHNV and YYDKDF (reference sequence). V lost 4 bases, J lost 1 base, and 7 bases stayed unmatched. The CDR3, as DNA: TGTGCCACCAGCAAGAGCGCGGGAGAGTCCTACGAGCAGTACTTC. It specifies CATSKSAGESYEQYF.

The V call is TRBV27, the J call TRBJ2-2; D not resolved. Deletions cut 8 bases from V and 5 bases from J, with 12 bases between. Germline-derived CDR1 and CDR2 are MNHEY and SMNVEV (reference sequence). CDR3 length: 13 residues. CDR3 protein: CASAVVGTGELFF. Here the CDR3 DNA reads TGTGCCAGCGCCGTTGTGGGAACCGGGGAGCTGTTTTTT.

The chain is built from TRBV5-4 and TRBJ2-1, with 13 bases matching TRBD2. Germline values: CDR1 SGHNT, CDR2 YYREEE (reference sequence). V trimming: 4 bases; J trimming: 1 base; junction bases outside the gene matches: 8. The CDR3 runs to 18 residues. CDR3 sequence (DNA): TGTGCCAGCAGCAGGGGCGGGACTAGCGGGGATTCCTACAATGAGCAGTTCTTC. Its translation is CASSRGGTSGDSYNEQFF.

The chain recombines TRBV27 with TRBJ2-5; D unclear. Germline loops: CDR1 MNHEY, CDR2 SMNVEV (reference sequence). The CDR3 extends over 15 amino acids. V was shortened by 5 bases and J by 4 bases, with 17 bases between the two germline ends. The CDR3 is CASSPLGSHRETQYF. The DNA for the CDR3 is TGTGCCAGCAGTCCTTTAGGGTCCCACCGAGAGACCCAGTACTTC.

The chain links TRBV7-9 to TRBJ2-2; maybe TRBD1 (5 bases). Germline CDR1 reads SEHNR; CDR2 reads FQNEAQ (reference sequence). The CDR3 sequence is 16 residues long. Deletions cut 3 bases from V and 4 bases from J, with 15 bases between. CDR3: CASSFWQGVPTGELFF. CDR3 in DNA: TGTGCCAGCAGCTTCTGGCAGGGCGTCCCCACCGGGGAGCTGTTTTTT.

Worth noting for this clone: Other nucleotide sequences from this sample produce the same CDR3. The V gene is TRBV30, the J gene TRBJ2-1, with D possibly TRBD2 on 6 matching bases. Germline V gene data show CDR1 as GTSNPN and CDR2 as SVGIG (reference sequence). The CDR3 has 11 amino acids. Trimming pared 0 bases from V and 9 bases from J, leaving 6 bases between. CDR3 in DNA: TGTGCCTGGAGTGTCGGGGGTGAGCAGTTCTTC. Amino acids: CAWSVGGEQFF.

This clone has a single count. This chain connects TRBV28 to TRBJ2-5; 10 bases match TRBD2. CDR1 is MDHEN, CDR2 SYDVKM, per germline. This CDR3 has 17 amino acids. Trimming at V came to 7 bases and at J to 5 bases, leaving 16 bases not matched to a gene. CDR3 DNA: TGTGCCAGCATCGGGGCTAGCGGGAGTTCCCGTTGGGAGACCCAGTACTTC. Translating gives CASIGASGSSRWETQYF.